A selection of T cell receptor beta chains follows, all from one sample in a study of shared clonotypes between healthy human individuals. TCRdb's copy holds only in-frame clones and misses some; the assay was immunoSEQ multiplex PCR. The sample lists under 600,000 clones, roughly 95% occurring once. Sample: naive CD4+ T cells sorted from blood. The receptors here all came from a woman aged 30 to 39 in good health. The CDR3 runs from the conserved cysteine through the conserved F or W. Each record gives: J gene, V gene, CDR3 length, D gene, clone size, CDR3 DNA, CDR3 protein. D genes are given only for firm matches. Rows may omit the clone size; those that give it use once, few, many or a size class.

>TRBJ1-5|TRBV6-1|12|-|-
TGTGCCAGCAGTGAAGGGGGCAGACCCCAGCATTTT
CASSEGGRPQHF
>TRBJ1-2|TRBV19|13|TRBD1|-
TGTGCCAGTAGTCCCGGGACAGCCTATGGCTACACCTTC
CASSPGTAYGYTF
>TRBJ1-5|TRBV15|12|-|-
TGTGCCACCAGCAGGGAATACCAGCCCCAGCATTTT
CATSREYQPQHF
>TRBJ2-7|TRBV19|11|-|once
TGTGCCAGTAGTATCCGGGAGCTGTTGTACTTC
CASSIRELLYF
>TRBJ2-6|TRBV10-1|15|-|-
TGCGCCAGCAGTGAGTCGGGGGCTGGGGCCAACGTCCTGACTTTC
CASSESGAGANVLTF
>TRBJ1-6|TRBV10-1|12|-|-
TGCGCCAGCAGTGACAGGGATTCACCCCTCCACTTT
CASSDRDSPLHF
>TRBJ2-1|TRBV5-1|14|TRBD1|-
TGCGCCAGCAGCTTAACAGGGGATACAAATGAGCAGTTCTTC
CASSLTGDTNEQFF
>TRBJ2-5|TRBV6-1|14|-|-
TGTGCCAGCAGTGAAGCCTTGAGGGGGGAGACCCAGTACTTC
CASSEALRGETQYF
>TRBJ1-4|TRBV4-2|15|-|-
TGTGCCAGCAGCCCCTCAGGAGGTTGGGATGAAAAACTGTTTTTT
CASSPSGGWDEKLFF
>TRBJ2-7|TRBV11-2|15|-|once
TGTGCCAGCAGCTTAGCCCCGATGACGGGATACGAGCAGTACTTC
CASSLAPMTGYEQYF
>TRBJ2-5|TRBV28|13|TRBD1|once
TGTGCCAGCAGTCCTGGACAGGGAGAGACCCAGTACTTC
CASSPGQGETQYF
>TRBJ2-1|TRBV19|17|TRBD2|-
TGTGCCAGTAGTATCCCCTTACTAGCGGGAGTTTCCAATGAGCAGTTCTTC
CASSIPLLAGVSNEQFF
>TRBJ2-7|TRBV5-6|15|TRBD1|once
TGTGCCAGCAGCCCGACCGGGACAGGGGGCTACGAGCAGTACTTC
CASSPTGTGGYEQYF